Listed here are 20 T cell receptor beta chains from one sample, sequenced in a study of cytomegalovirus exposure and HLA in healthy donors. 13 Jbeta primers and 60 Vbeta primers were used for the PCR. Profiling relied on immunoSEQ multiplex PCR, and the TCRdb table lists in-frame clones only, not all of them. The table records roughly 140,000 clones, about 85% of them present only once. The sequenced sample consisted of PBMCs. These receptors were collected from a woman in her late teens or twenties in good health and CMV-seronegative.

This clone was picked up one time. The chain links TRBV14 to TRBJ2-3, with TRBD2 matching over 8 bases. Germline values: CDR1 SGHDN, CDR2 FVKESK. V lost 5 bases, J lost 1 base, and 5 bases stayed unmatched. The CDR3 runs to 15 residues. DNA of the CDR3: TGTGCCAGCAGCTCCGGGGGGGGCCGCACAGATACGCAGTATTTT. This translates into CASSSGGGRTDTQYF.

This chain links TRBV19 with TRBJ2-1, with D possibly being TRBD1 (5 bases). Germline values: CDR1 LNHDA, CDR2 SQIVND (reference sequence). V was pared by 2 bases and J by 1 base, with 9 bases between. The CDR3 is made up of 15 amino acids. The chain's CDR3 is CASSIRAGSYNEQFF. CDR3 coding DNA: TGTGCCAGTAGTATACGGGCAGGGTCCTACAATGAGCAGTTCTTC.

This chain connects TRBV14 to TRBJ2-7, with a tentative D call TRBD1 (6 bases). The CDR3 runs 13 residues. Trimming took off 4 bases at V and 7 bases at J, with 14 bases between the two ends. Germline values: CDR1 SGHDN, CDR2 FVKESK. The chain's CDR3 is CASSPRTRGEQYF. CDR3 nucleotides: TGTGCCAGCAGCCCGCGAACGAGGGGGGAGCAGTACTTC.

The chain recombines TRBV28 with TRBJ2-7; D is unresolved. CDR3 length: 12 amino acids. V lost 6 bases, J lost 3 bases, and 9 bases lay in between. Per germline, CDR1 MDHEN and CDR2 SYDVKM. The CDR3 is CASSSPLYEQYF. CDR3 DNA sequence: TGTGCCAGCAGCTCGCCACTCTACGAGCAGTACTTC. The full variable domain, rest sourced from reference TRBV28 and TRBJ2-7, is DVKVTQSSRYLVKRTGEKVFLECVQDMDHENMFWYRQDPGLGLRLIYFSYDVKMKEKGDIPEGYSVSREKKERFSLILESASTNQTSMYLCASSSPLYEQYFGPGTRLTVT.

The chain joins TRBV9 to TRBJ2-3; 7 bases are a match to TRBD1. Germline CDR1 SGDLS, CDR2 YYNGEE. This CDR3 contains 13 residues. The V segment lost 7 bases and the J segment 2 bases; nucleotides outside the gene matches: 4. The CDR3 sequence is CASGDSPTDTQYF. CDR3 nucleotide sequence: TGTGCCAGCGGGGACAGCCCCACAGATACGCAGTATTTT.

The chain has TRBV5-4 and TRBJ1-2; 10 bases fit TRBD1. The CDR3 is made up of 14 amino acids. From germline, CDR1 is SGHNT and CDR2 YYREEE (reference sequence). The junction had 9 bases not matched to a gene; V was cut back by 5 bases and J by 8 bases. This CDR3 reads CASRRQGAGEGYTF. The DNA for the CDR3 is TGTGCCAGCAGGCGACAGGGGGCCGGGGAGGGCTACACCTTC.

This clone was counted only a few times. The chain uses TRBV30 and TRBJ2-5, with 9 bases lining up with TRBD2. The better agreement between TRBJ2-7 and the DNA end casts doubt on the J call. The CDR3 is 14 amino acids. CDR1 and CDR2 from the germline V gene are GTSNPN and SVGIG (reference sequence). This CDR3 reads CAWGLAGGPYEQYF. As DNA, the CDR3 is TGTGCCTGGGGGTTGGCGGGAGGGCCCTACGAGCAGTACTTC.

V and J are TRBV7-9 and TRBJ1-1; TRBD1 is a possible D gene (5 bases). The CDR3 consists of 18 residues. The V end lost 0 bases, the J end lost 4 bases, and 21 bases lay between the germline ends. CDR1 SEHNR and CDR2 FQNEAQ come from the germline V gene (reference sequence). The CDR3 DNA is TGTGCCAGCAGCTTAGCGTATGGTTGGGGCAGGGTACCCACTGAAGCTTTCTTT. Translation gives CASSLAYGWGRVPTEAFF.

A few counts support this clone. The rearrangement links TRBV4-3 to TRBJ2-6; TRBD1 is a possible D gene (5 bases). The CDR3 has 16 residues. CDR1 and CDR2 (germline): LGHNA, YSLEER. V lost 0 bases and J lost 4, with 10 bases in between. The CDR3 region is CASSQDLGAGANVLTF. CDR3 nucleotide sequence: TGCGCCAGCAGCCAAGACCTTGGGGCCGGGGCCAACGTCCTGACTTTC.

In regard to this clone: The same CDR3 arises from other DNA sequences in this sample as well. The V and J genes are TRBV5-1 and TRBJ2-7; 11 bases fit TRBD1. With 0 bases clipped from V and 3 bases from J, the junction kept 2 bases outside the gene matches. CDR1 SGHRS and CDR2 YFSETQ come from the germline V gene. The CDR3 contains 15 residues. Written as DNA, the CDR3 is TGCGCCAGCAGCTTGGGCGGGACAGGGGGCTACGAGCAGTACTTC. This encodes CASSLGGTGGYEQYF.

The chain carries TRBV5-4 and TRBJ2-7; D remains unclear. The germline V gene encodes CDR1 SGHNT and CDR2 YYREEE (reference sequence). V was pared by 0 bases and J by 3 bases, with 10 bases between. This CDR3 comprises 14 residues. The CDR3 coding sequence is TGTGCCAGCAGCTTGGCCAGGTCAGGCTACGAGCAGTACTTC. Amino acid sequence: CASSLARSGYEQYF.

The chain recombines TRBV29-1 with TRBJ1-2, with 8 bases matching TRBD1. The CDR3 spans 14 residues. Trimming removed 8 bases from V and 0 bases from J; junction bases left unmatched: 8. CDR1 is SQVTM, CDR2 ANQGSEA, per germline. CDR3 amino acids: CSSSQGGSNYGYTF. The CDR3 DNA reads as TGCAGCTCCTCACAGGGGGGTTCTAACTATGGCTACACCTTC.

The chain employs TRBV30 and TRBJ1-3, with 7 bases identical to TRBD1. Germline trimming cut 2 bases from V and 0 bases from J; bases unmatched to any gene: 7. The CDR3 has 16 residues. In germline, CDR1 is GTSNPN, CDR2 SVGIG (reference sequence). The CDR3 here is CAWSLRTGPSGNTIYF. CDR3 nucleotides: TGTGCCTGGAGTCTCAGGACAGGCCCCTCTGGAAACACCATATATTTT.

CDR3 bases: TGTGCCAGCAGTTACCGAGCGGGACTAGTTTACAATGAGCAGTTCTTC. Translation: CASSYRAGLVYNEQFF. The chain combines TRBV6-5 with TRBJ2-1; the match to TRBD2 covers 8 bases. This CDR3 is built from 16 residues. V lost 2 bases to trimming and J lost 4 bases; unmatched junction nucleotides: 7. Germline CDR1 MNHEY, CDR2 SVGAGI.

The chain has TRBV7-6 and TRBJ2-5; perhaps TRBD2 as D (5 bases). Trimming pared 1 base from V and 4 bases from J, leaving 10 bases between. The germline V gene encodes CDR1 SGHVS and CDR2 FNYEAQ. The length of the CDR3 is 14 residues. The CDR3 DNA reads as TGTGCCAGCAGCTTAGGCGAAAGCGGAGAGACCCAGTACTTC. Its translation: CASSLGESGETQYF.

V and J are TRBV27 and TRBJ1-1; TRBD1 matches at 7 bases. The CDR3 spans 14 residues. Germline V gene lookup returns CDR1 MNHEY and CDR2 SMNVEV (reference sequence). J gave up 1 base and V 4 bases, and 3 bases lay outside the gene matches. CDR3 DNA: TGTGCCAGCAGTTGGACAGGTCGGAACACTGAAGCTTTCTTT. This codes for CASSWTGRNTEAFF.

The chain carries TRBV7-3 and TRBJ1-2; 7 nucleotides match TRBD1. The CDR3 spans 14 residues. The trim removed 0 bases at V and 8 bases at J, leaving 6 bases unmatched. Germline V gene sequence: CDR1 SGHTA, CDR2 FQGTGA. The CDR3 loop is CASSLTSGGTGYTF. Here the CDR3 DNA reads TGTGCCAGCAGCTTAACGTCAGGGGGTACCGGCTACACCTTC.

The chain joins TRBV28 to TRBJ2-7; TRBD2 aligns across 7 bases. Losses at the gene ends were 9 bases for V and 3 bases for J; bases not matched to a gene: 17. CDR1 MDHEN and CDR2 SYDVKM come from the germline V gene. This CDR3 comprises 16 residues. CDR3 coding DNA: TGTGCCAGTTCTGGCGGGGCTAGCGGAAAATACTACGAGCAGTACTTC. It codes for CASSGGASGKYYEQYF.

V usage is TRBV9 and J usage is TRBJ2-3; 9 nucleotides line up with TRBD2. The CDR3 is made up of 13 amino acids. Germline loops: CDR1 SGDLS, CDR2 YYNGEE. The junction had 4 bases not matched to a gene; V was cut back by 5 bases and J by 6 bases. Written as DNA, the CDR3 is TGTGCCAGCAGAGCGGGGGGTGCGGATACGCAGTATTTT. This sequence encodes CASRAGGADTQYF.

The chain couples TRBV9 to TRBJ2-3; D might be TRBD2 (6 bases). Trimming stripped 3 bases from V and 2 bases from J, with 13 bases between. The CDR3 contains 15 residues. Looked up from germline, CDR1 is SGDLS and CDR2 is YYNGEE. The CDR3 region has the DNA TGTGCCAGCAGCGAAACTAGCACCCTCACAGATACGCAGTATTTT. Translation gives CASSETSTLTDTQYF.